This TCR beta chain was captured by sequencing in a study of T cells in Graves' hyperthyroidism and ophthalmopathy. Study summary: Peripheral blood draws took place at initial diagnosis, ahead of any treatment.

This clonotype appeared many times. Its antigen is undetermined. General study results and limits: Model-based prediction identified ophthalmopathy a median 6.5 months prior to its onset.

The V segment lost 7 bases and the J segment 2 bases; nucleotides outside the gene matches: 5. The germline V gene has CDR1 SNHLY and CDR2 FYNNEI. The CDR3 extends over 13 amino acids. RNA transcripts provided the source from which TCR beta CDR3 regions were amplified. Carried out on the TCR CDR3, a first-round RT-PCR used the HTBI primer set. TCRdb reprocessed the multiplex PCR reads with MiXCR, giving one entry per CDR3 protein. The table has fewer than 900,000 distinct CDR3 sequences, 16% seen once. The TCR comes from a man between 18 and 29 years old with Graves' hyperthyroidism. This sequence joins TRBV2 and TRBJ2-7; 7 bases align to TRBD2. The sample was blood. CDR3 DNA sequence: TGTGCCAGCACCCCTGGGGGGGCCTACGAGCAGTACTTC. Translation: CASTPGGAYEQYF.